This passage covers 10 T cell receptor beta chains from one sample sequenced in a study of neurological immune-mediated disorders. Time point denoted: technical triplicate 3. TCRdb re-analysed the 5' RACE reads in MiXCR, keeping a single row per CDR3 protein. The sample shows approximately 28,000 distinct CDR3 sequences, about 15% of them seen only once. The source material was CD4+ T cells from blood. Receptors were obtained from a female donor with HTLV-1-associated myelopathy (HAM/TSP).

This clonotype was seen many times. The chain couples TRBV7-2 to TRBJ2-1; 8 bases agree with TRBD1. The CDR3 runs 16 residues. Germline V lookup: CDR1 SGHTA, CDR2 FQGNSA. V lost 5 bases to trimming and J lost 3 bases; unmatched junction nucleotides: 9. The CDR3 DNA is TGTGCCAGCAGCCGAACCCCCGGGACAGGCTACAATGAGCAGTTCTTC. It specifies CASSRTPGTGYNEQFF. The full variable domain, its missing parts supplied by reference TRBV7-2 and TRBJ2-1, is GAGVSQSPSNKVTEKGKDVELRCDPISGHTALYWYRQSLGQGLEFLIYFQGNSAPDKSGLPSDRFSAERTGGSVSTLTIQRTQQEDSAVYLCASSRTPGTGYNEQFFGPGTRLTVL.

This clonotype came up many times. This chain joins TRBV5-1 and TRBJ2-5, with D uncertain. V was clipped by 5 bases and J by 3 bases, with 8 bases between them. The length of the CDR3 is 12 residues. CDR1 is SGHRS and CDR2 is YFSETQ in the germline V gene. The chain's CDR3 is CASRPDKETQYF. The CDR3 coding sequence is TGCGCCAGCAGACCGGATAAAGAGACCCAGTACTTC.

This clonotype was counted between two and nine times. This chain connects TRBV5-1 to TRBJ2-2, with D possibly TRBD2 on 6 matching bases. Germline V lookup: CDR1 SGHRS, CDR2 YFSETQ. With 3 bases removed from V and 0 bases from J, the gap between germline ends came to 12 bases. CDR3 length equals 16 residues. The DNA for the CDR3 is TGCGCCAGCAGCTGGGACTCGGGGACGAACACCGGGGAGCTGTTTTTT. It encodes CASSWDSGTNTGELFF.

The V call is TRBV28, the J call TRBJ2-7, with 8 bases that match TRBD1. The CDR3 is made up of 16 amino acids. V shed 3 bases, J shed 2 bases, and the junction held 9 bases outside the gene matches. Germline V gene sequence: CDR1 MDHEN, CDR2 SYDVKM. The CDR3 reads CASSLPGQAPTYEQYF. CDR3 DNA: TGTGCCAGCAGTTTGCCGGGACAGGCTCCCACCTACGAGCAGTACTTC.

This clonotype has at least ten counts. The rearrangement joins TRBV20-1 to TRBJ1-2; D is perhaps TRBD1 (5 bases). The CDR3 length is 14 residues. CDR1 is DFQATT and CDR2 is SNEGSKA in the germline V gene (reference sequence). V lost 3 bases and J 0 bases, leaving 11 bases between the germline ends. Written as DNA, the CDR3 is TGCAGTGCTAGGGGCCGGGGGGCTAACTATGGCTACACCTTC. Protein sequence: CSARGRGANYGYTF.

The chain is built from TRBV7-3 and TRBJ2-7, with D perhaps matching TRBD2 (5 bases). Trimming left V 2 bases short and J 1 base short, with 9 bases between. Germline values: CDR1 SGHTA, CDR2 FQGTGA. The CDR3 sequence is 14 residues long. CDR3 loop: CASSLSGISYEQYF. In nucleotides, the CDR3 is TGTGCCAGCAGCTTATCGGGGATTTCCTACGAGCAGTACTTC. Complete variable domain (other parts from reference TRBV7-3 and TRBJ2-7): GAGVSQTPSNKVTEKGKYVELRCDPISGHTALYWYRQSLGQGPEFLIYFQGTGAADDSGLPNDRFFAVRPEGSVSTLKIQRTERGDSAVYLCASSLSGISYEQYFGPGTRLTVT.

The chain has TRBV5-1 and TRBJ2-1, with D perhaps TRBD1 or TRBD2 (5 bases each). The length of the CDR3 is 18 residues. Germline lookup yields CDR1 SGHRS and CDR2 YFSETQ. The ends were cut back, 3 bases at V and 0 bases at J, with 19 bases in the middle. The CDR3 DNA is TGCGCCAGCAGCTCTGGAACCCGAGCGGACATCTCCTACAATGAGCAGTTCTTC. It codes for CASSSGTRADISYNEQFF. Variable domain in full (rest from reference TRBV5-1 and TRBJ2-1): KAGVTQTPRYLIKTRGQQVTLSCSPISGHRSVSWYQQTPGQGLQFLFEYFSETQRNKGNFPGRFSGRQFSNSRSEMNVSTLELGDSALYLCASSSGTRADISYNEQFFGPGTRLTVL.

Regarding this clonotype: Mismatch with germline at one junction end may stem from a read error. The CDR3 protein is CASSPGSGYGYNF. CDR3 DNA: TGCGCCAGCAGCCCGGGGTCTGGGTATGGATACAACTTC. The J gene is TRBJ1-2, the V gene TRBV5-1; D is uncertain. Germline CDR1 reads SGHRS; CDR2 reads YFSETQ. The CDR3 covers 13 residues.

This clonotype was counted ten times or more. J is TRBJ1-5 and V is TRBV7-2, with TRBD1 as a possible D gene (5 bases). Germline loops: CDR1 SGHTA, CDR2 FQGNSA. Deletions cut 4 bases from V and 4 bases from J, with 11 bases between. The CDR3 is 14 residues long. This chain's CDR3 is CASSWGLGNQPQHF. The CDR3 bases are TGTGCCAGCAGCTGGGGACTGGGAAATCAGCCCCAGCATTTT.

This clonotype was seen ten or more times. V gene TRBV7-9 combines with J gene TRBJ1-1; D is perhaps TRBD1 (6 bases). The CDR3 has 13 amino acids. The V gene's germline CDR1 is SEHNR and CDR2 FQNEAQ (reference sequence). V shed 5 bases and J shed 1 base, with 8 bases lying between them. The CDR3 spells CASSQQGNTEAFF. The CDR3 DNA follows: TGTGCCAGCAGCCAACAGGGGAACACTGAAGCTTTCTTT.